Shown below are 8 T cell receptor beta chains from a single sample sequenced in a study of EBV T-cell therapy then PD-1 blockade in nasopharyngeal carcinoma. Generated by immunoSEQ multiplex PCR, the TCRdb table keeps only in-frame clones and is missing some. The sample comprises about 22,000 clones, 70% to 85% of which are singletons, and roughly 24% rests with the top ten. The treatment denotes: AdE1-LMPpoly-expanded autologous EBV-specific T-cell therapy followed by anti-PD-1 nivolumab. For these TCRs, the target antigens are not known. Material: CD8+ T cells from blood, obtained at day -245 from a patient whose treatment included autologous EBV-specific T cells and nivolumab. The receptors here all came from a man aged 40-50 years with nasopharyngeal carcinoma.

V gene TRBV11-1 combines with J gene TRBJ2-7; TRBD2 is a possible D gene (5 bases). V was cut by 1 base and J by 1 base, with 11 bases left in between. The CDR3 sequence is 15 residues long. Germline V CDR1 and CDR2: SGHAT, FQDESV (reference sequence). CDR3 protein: CASSLVGGFSYEQYF. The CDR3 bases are TGTGCCAGCAGCTTAGTTGGCGGGTTTTCCTACGAGCAGTACTTC.

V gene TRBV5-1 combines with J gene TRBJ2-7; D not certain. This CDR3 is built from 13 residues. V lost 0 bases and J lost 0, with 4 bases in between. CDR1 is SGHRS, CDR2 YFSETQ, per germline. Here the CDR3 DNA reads TGCGCCAGCAGCTTGGAAGACTCCTACGAGCAGTACTTC. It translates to CASSLEDSYEQYF.

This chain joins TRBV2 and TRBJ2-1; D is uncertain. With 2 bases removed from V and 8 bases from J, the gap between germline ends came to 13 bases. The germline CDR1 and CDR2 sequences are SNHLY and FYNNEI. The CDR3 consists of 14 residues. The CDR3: CASSEPRQGDEQFF. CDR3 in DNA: TGTGCCAGCAGTGAACCCCGTCAAGGCGATGAGCAGTTCTTC. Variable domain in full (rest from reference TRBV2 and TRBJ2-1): EPEVTQTPSHQVTQMGQEVILRCVPISNHLYFYWYRQILGQKVEFLVSFYNNEISEKSEIFDDQFSVERPDGSNFTLKIRSTKLEDSAMYFCASSEPRQGDEQFFGPGTRLTVL.

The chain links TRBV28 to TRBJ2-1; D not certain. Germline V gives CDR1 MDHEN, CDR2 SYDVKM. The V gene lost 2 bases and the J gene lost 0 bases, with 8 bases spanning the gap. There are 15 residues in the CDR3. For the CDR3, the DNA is TGTGCCAGCAGTTTAGACGGTTCCTCCTACAATGAGCAGTTCTTC. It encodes CASSLDGSSYNEQFF.

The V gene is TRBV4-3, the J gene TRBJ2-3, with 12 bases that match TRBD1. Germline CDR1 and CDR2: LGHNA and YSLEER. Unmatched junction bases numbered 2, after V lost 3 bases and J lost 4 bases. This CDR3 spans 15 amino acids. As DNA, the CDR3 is TGCGCCAGCAGCCAGGGGACAGGGGGCCCAGATACGCAGTATTTT. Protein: CASSQGTGGPDTQYF.

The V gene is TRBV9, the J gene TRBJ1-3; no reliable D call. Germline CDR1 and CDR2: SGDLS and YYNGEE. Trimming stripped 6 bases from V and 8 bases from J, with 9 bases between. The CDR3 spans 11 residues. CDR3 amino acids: CASTSSDTIYF. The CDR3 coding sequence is TGTGCCAGCACCTCTTCAGACACCATATATTTT.

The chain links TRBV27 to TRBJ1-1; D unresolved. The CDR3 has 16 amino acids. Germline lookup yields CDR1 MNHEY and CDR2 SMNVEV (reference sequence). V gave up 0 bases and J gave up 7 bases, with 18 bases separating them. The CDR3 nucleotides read TGTGCCAGCAGTTTATCGATTGGCGGCGGTAATAATGAAGCTTTCTTT. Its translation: CASSLSIGGGNNEAFF.

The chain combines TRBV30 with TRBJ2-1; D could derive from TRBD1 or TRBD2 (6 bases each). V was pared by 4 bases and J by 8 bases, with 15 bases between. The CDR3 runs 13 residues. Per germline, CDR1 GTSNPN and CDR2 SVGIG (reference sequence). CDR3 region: CAWTGGPGDEQFF. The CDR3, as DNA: TGTGCCTGGACTGGGGGGCCAGGAGATGAGCAGTTCTTC.